The 21 T cell receptor beta chains given below trace back to one sample, sequenced in a study of response to subunit inactivated influenza vaccine. TCRdb reprocessed the RT-PCR reads via MiXCR and lists one record per CDR3 protein. This table has about 570,000 distinct CDR3 sequences, 11% appearing once. These records were also assigned to another study, of T cells expressing NK-cell markers. That source reports: UMIs accompanied the 5'RACE template switching by which TCR beta cDNA was made.

Material: PBMCs from blood, obtained on the day of vaccination. The source is a man between 45 and 60 years old who received an inactivated influenza vaccine.

This clonotype occurred a few times. The chain joins TRBV2 to TRBJ2-7; weak D call: TRBD1 (6 bases). Trimming left V 5 bases short and J 2 bases short, with 10 bases between. Germline V gene sequence: CDR1 SNHLY, CDR2 FYNNEI. This CDR3 has 13 residues. The CDR3 reads CASSIQGPYEQYF. DNA for the CDR3: TGTGCCAGCAGTATACAGGGCCCCTACGAGCAGTACTTC.

In its sample, this clonotype was seen many times. DNA of the CDR3: TGCGCCAGCAGTTCCTACGGGACAAACACCGGGGAGCTGTTTTTT. Translation gives CASSSYGTNTGELFF. V and J are TRBV10-2 and TRBJ2-2; tentatively, D is TRBD1 (6 bases). Germline V gene sequence: CDR1 WSHSY, CDR2 SAAADI. This CDR3 has 15 amino acids. The V end lost 5 bases, the J end lost 2 bases, and 12 bases lay between the germline ends.

The V call is TRBV7-9, the J call TRBJ1-2; D unclear. This CDR3 is built from 16 residues. The V end lost 3 bases, the J end lost 0 bases, and 14 bases lay between the germline ends. Looked up from germline, CDR1 is SEHNR and CDR2 is FQNEAQ (reference sequence). The CDR3 spells CASSFPGKVANYGYTF. DNA for the CDR3: TGTGCCAGCAGCTTCCCCGGGAAGGTAGCTAACTATGGCTACACCTTC.

There are a few counts of this clonotype. The chain employs TRBV20-1 and TRBJ1-1; D remains ambiguous. Germline-derived CDR1 and CDR2 are DFQATT and SNEGSKA (reference sequence). Trimming shortened V by 1 base and J by 1 base, and 19 bases separated the two germline ends. This CDR3 is 17 amino acids long. The CDR3 protein is CSARVNFRGRRNTEAFF. CDR3 nucleotides: TGCAGTGCTAGAGTAAATTTCCGTGGCCGGAGGAACACTGAAGCTTTCTTT.

This clonotype was observed a handful of times. The gene calls are TRBV7-8 and TRBJ2-2, with 10 nucleotides matching TRBD2. Germline loops: CDR1 SGHVS, CDR2 FQNEAQ. V shed 0 bases and J 5 bases; nucleotides not matched to a gene: 3. The CDR3 has 16 residues. The CDR3 region has the DNA TGTGCCAGCAGCTTAGCGGTACTAGCGGGAACCGGGGAGCTGTTTTTT. Translation gives CASSLAVLAGTGELFF.

This clonotype was counted a few times. The rearrangement uses TRBV29-1 and TRBJ2-7; 8 bases align to TRBD1. Trimming took 7 bases from V and 3 from J; bases not matched to a gene: 17. The CDR3 totals 16 residues. Germline assignment: CDR1 SQVTM and CDR2 ANQGSEA. The DNA of the CDR3 is TGCAGCGCCTCCGGGACAGGTGGGAAGACAAACTACGAGCAGTACTTC. It codes for CSASGTGGKTNYEQYF.

The chain joins TRBV6-5 to TRBJ2-3, with TRBD2 matching 11 bases. Germline V gene sequence: CDR1 MNHEY, CDR2 SVGAGI. The CDR3 has 16 residues. With 2 bases clipped from V and 5 bases from J, the junction kept 6 bases outside the gene matches. Here the CDR3 reads CASSYGRGLAGDTQYF. The CDR3 DNA is TGTGCCAGCAGTTACGGTCGAGGACTAGCGGGAGATACGCAGTATTTT.

The V and J genes are TRBV7-2 and TRBJ2-1; 10 nucleotides line up with TRBD1. V was clipped by 6 bases and J by 0 bases; unmatched bases: 2. The CDR3 has 15 residues. Germline loops: CDR1 SGHTA, CDR2 FQGNSA. CDR3 bases: TGTGCCAGCAGGGGACAGGGGAGCTCCTACAATGAGCAGTTCTTC. It is translated as CASRGQGSSYNEQFF.

This rearrangement joins TRBV12-3 or TRBV12-4 to TRBJ2-3; unclear D gene. The V end lost 6 bases, the J end lost 0 bases, and 13 bases lay between the germline ends. The CDR3 is made up of 15 amino acids. This chain's CDR3 is CASSLQYASTDTQYF. The CDR3 region has the DNA TGTGCCAGCAGCCTACAGTACGCTAGCACAGATACGCAGTATTTT.

This clonotype was seen a handful of times. The chain employs TRBV29-1 and TRBJ2-7; possibly TRBD1 for D (5 bases). V dropped 4 bases and J dropped 1 base, with 11 bases sitting between them. Germline CDR1 SQVTM, CDR2 ANQGSEA. The CDR3 length is 13 residues. Here the CDR3 reads CSVGFKGSYEQYF. The DNA of the CDR3 is TGCAGCGTTGGTTTCAAGGGGTCCTACGAGCAGTACTTC.

The V and J genes are TRBV6-2 or TRBV6-3 and TRBJ1-1; D possibly corresponds to TRBD1 (5 bases). With 5 bases removed from V and 12 bases from J, the gap between germline ends came to 13 bases. Germline assignment: CDR1 MNHEY and CDR2 SVGEGT. This CDR3 region has 11 residues. The CDR3 bases are TGTGCCAGCAGTAGTCAGGGAGAATCTTTCTTT. This codes for CASSSQGESFF.

The chain carries TRBV7-2 and TRBJ2-5; D perhaps matches TRBD1 (5 bases). Germline loops: CDR1 SGHTA, CDR2 FQGNSA. The germline V and J ends were trimmed by 7 bases and 4 bases, with 16 bases remaining between them. The CDR3 runs 14 residues. The CDR3 reads CASTVLAGLETQYF. For the CDR3, the DNA is TGTGCCAGCACCGTTCTCGCAGGGTTAGAGACCCAGTACTTC.

This clonotype came up a few times. J is TRBJ2-3 and V is TRBV4-3; D is ambiguous. CDR3 size: 16 residues. Germline-derived CDR1 and CDR2 are LGHNA and YSLEER. Between the trimmed V and J ends, which lost 1 base and 0 bases, there was a span of 11 bases. The CDR3 here is CASSQGSAPSTDTQYF. The CDR3 region has the DNA TGCGCCAGCAGCCAAGGTTCAGCACCTAGCACAGATACGCAGTATTTT.

This clonotype was recorded at least ten times. The CDR3 bases are TGCGCCAGCAGTGAGGGGCCCTGGAACATTCAGTACTTC. This translates into CASSEGPWNIQYF. The chain has TRBV10-1 and TRBJ2-4, with no clear D. The V end was cut by 2 bases, the J end by 7 bases, with 9 bases between. The CDR3 loop spans 13 amino acids. Germline CDR1 WNHNN, CDR2 SYGVQD (reference sequence).

The chain recombines TRBV7-9 with TRBJ1-1, with unresolved D. Germline V CDR1 and CDR2: SEHNR, FQNEAQ (reference sequence). The CDR3 totals 10 residues. V shed 2 bases and J shed 6 bases, with 1 base lying between them. The CDR3 sequence: CASSLSEAFF. The CDR3 nucleotides read TGTGCCAGCAGCTTATCTGAAGCTTTCTTT. The full variable domain, in which reference TRBV7-9 and TRBJ1-1 provide the parts outside the CDR3, is DTGVSQNPRHKITKRGQNVTFRCDPISEHNRLYWYRQTLGQGPEFLTYFQNEAQLEKSRLLSDRFSAERPKGSFSTLEIQRTEQGDSAMYLCASSLSEAFFGQGTRLTVV.

This clonotype was detected a few times. One end of the junction fails to match germline, which may point to a read error. The rearrangement joins TRBV5-6 to TRBJ1-2, with D unclear. The CDR3 covers 14 residues. Germline lookup yields CDR1 SGHDT and CDR2 YYEEEE. The CDR3 spells CSSSLTVGVYGYTF. DNA for the CDR3: TGTTCCAGCAGCTTGACGGTTGGGGTCTATGGCTACACCTTC.

The sample holds many counts of this clonotype. This sequence joins TRBV20-1 and TRBJ2-7; 8 bases match TRBD2. With 0 bases clipped from V and 2 bases from J, the junction kept 15 bases outside the gene matches. Germline assignment: CDR1 DFQATT and CDR2 SNEGSKA (reference sequence). The CDR3 runs to 18 residues. As DNA, the CDR3 is TGCAGTGCTAGAGATGGGGTATTACTAGCGGCTAAACCCTACGAGCAGTACTTC. This translates into CSARDGVLLAAKPYEQYF.

This clonotype was counted between two and nine times. The chain couples TRBV4-3 to TRBJ2-7, with D possibly being TRBD2 (5 bases). Germline CDR1 LGHNA, CDR2 YSLEER. The CDR3 spans 16 residues. Trimming pared 4 bases from V and 0 bases from J, leaving 16 bases between. CDR3 region: CASSLKLEVYSYEQYF. The CDR3 DNA is TGCGCCAGCAGCCTGAAGTTGGAGGTCTACTCCTACGAGCAGTACTTC.

V gene TRBV12-3 or TRBV12-4 combines with J gene TRBJ1-4, with D hard to call. The V gene lost 3 bases and the J gene lost 8 bases, with 10 bases spanning the gap. The CDR3 runs to 13 residues. CDR3: CASSFSGFEKLFF. CDR3 in DNA: TGTGCCAGCAGTTTTTCGGGGTTCGAAAAACTGTTTTTT.

On this clonotype: Being one base from a much bigger clone, this may be a read error. The chain uses TRBV20-1 and TRBJ2-5; 8 nucleotides match TRBD2. In germline, CDR1 is DFQATT, CDR2 SNEGSKA (reference sequence). V shed 0 bases, J shed 1 base, and the junction held 1 base outside the gene matches. This CDR3 spans 14 amino acids. CDR3 loop: CSARDSGSQETQYF. CDR3 DNA: TGCAGTGCTAGAGACAGCGGGAGCCAAGAGACCCAGTACTTC.

Turning to this clonotype: It may be a read error: a sequence one base away is much more abundant. This chain links TRBV12-3 or TRBV12-4 with TRBJ2-4; weak D call: TRBD1 (5 bases). The CDR3 sequence is 15 residues long. The CDR3 nucleotides read TGTGCCAGCAGTTTTCTGGGCTCACCCCAGGACATTCAGTCCTTC. It yields the protein CASSFLGSPQDIQSF.